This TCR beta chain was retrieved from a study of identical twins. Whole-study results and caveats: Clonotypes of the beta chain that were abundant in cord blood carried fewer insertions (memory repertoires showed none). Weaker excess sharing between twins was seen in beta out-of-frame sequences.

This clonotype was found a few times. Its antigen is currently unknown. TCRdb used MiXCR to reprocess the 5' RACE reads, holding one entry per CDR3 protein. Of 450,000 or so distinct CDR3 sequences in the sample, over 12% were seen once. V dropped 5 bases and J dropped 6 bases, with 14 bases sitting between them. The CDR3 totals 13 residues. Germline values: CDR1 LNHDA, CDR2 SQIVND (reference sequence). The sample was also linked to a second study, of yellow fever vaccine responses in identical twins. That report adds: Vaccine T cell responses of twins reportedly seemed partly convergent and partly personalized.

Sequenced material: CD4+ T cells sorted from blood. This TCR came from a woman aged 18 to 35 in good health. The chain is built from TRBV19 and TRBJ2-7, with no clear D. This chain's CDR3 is CASSPSWPSEQYF. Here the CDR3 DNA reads TGTGCCAGTAGTCCCTCTTGGCCCAGCGAGCAGTACTTC.